Below are 17 T cell receptor beta chains sequenced from a single sample in a study of cytomegalovirus exposure and HLA in healthy donors. The primer mix had 60 Vbeta and 13 Jbeta primers. Clones were sequenced by immunoSEQ multiplex PCR, and TCRdb holds only the in-frame ones, with some missing. The sample lists 150,000 to 200,000 clones, around 84% occurring once. Material: PBMCs. Receptors originate from a man between 18 and 29 years old in good health and CMV-seronegative.

The chain links TRBV15 to TRBJ1-4; 7 nucleotides agree with TRBD1. The CDR3 length is 16 residues. Trimming took 1 base from V and 7 from J; bases not matched to a gene: 9. The germline V gene has CDR1 LNHNV and CDR2 YYDKDF (reference sequence). CDR3 sequence reads: CATSRVLGRGSEKLFF. CDR3 in DNA: TGTGCCACCAGCAGAGTCTTGGGCAGGGGGAGTGAAAAACTGTTTTTT.

The chain couples TRBV2 to TRBJ2-1; 9 bases line up with TRBD1. Germline CDR1 is SNHLY and CDR2 is FYNNEI. V shed 6 bases and J 4 bases; nucleotides not matched to a gene: 4. The CDR3 loop spans 14 amino acids. Here the CDR3 reads CASRGGTGYNEQFF. CDR3 coding DNA: TGTGCCAGCAGGGGGGGGACAGGGTACAATGAGCAGTTCTTC.

The chain is built from TRBV6-1 and TRBJ2-1; 9 bases match TRBD1. Germline assignment: CDR1 MNHNS and CDR2 SASEGT. The V segment lost 4 bases and the J segment 2 bases; nucleotides outside the gene matches: 9. This CDR3 has 17 amino acids. The CDR3 loop reads CASSGRRDRVAYNEQFF. CDR3 coding DNA: TGTGCCAGCAGTGGGCGACGGGACAGGGTTGCCTACAATGAGCAGTTCTTC.

The gene calls are TRBV7-2 and TRBJ1-1, with a weak D call TRBD1 (5 bases). V lost 1 base to trimming and J lost 1 base, with 13 bases between them. The germline V gene has CDR1 SGHTA and CDR2 FQGNSA. The CDR3 consists of 16 residues. The CDR3 here is CASSLVGALRNTEAFF. In DNA, the CDR3 is TGTGCCAGCAGCTTAGTAGGGGCGTTGAGGAACACTGAAGCTTTCTTT.

CDR3 sequence: CASSIDTSGTYEQYF. For the CDR3, the DNA is TGTGCCAGTAGTATCGATACTAGCGGAACCTACGAGCAGTACTTC. This sequence joins TRBV19 and TRBJ2-7; 8 bases map to TRBD2. CDR1 is LNHDA, CDR2 SQIVND, per germline (reference sequence). CDR3 length: 15 residues. J gave up 2 bases and V 3 bases, and 6 bases lay outside the gene matches.

This clone was recorded a few times. This sequence joins TRBV2 and TRBJ2-7; D perhaps matches TRBD2 (5 bases). This CDR3 is built from 14 residues. Trimming pared 3 bases from V and 3 bases from J, leaving 12 bases between. The V gene's germline CDR1 is SNHLY and CDR2 FYNNEI. The CDR3 reads CASSERAGNYEQYF. The DNA for the CDR3 is TGTGCCAGCAGTGAGAGGGCAGGCAACTACGAGCAGTACTTC.

The chain uses TRBV6-1 and TRBJ2-7, with 9 nucleotides matching TRBD1. The CDR3 contains 12 residues. Germline loops: CDR1 MNHNS, CDR2 SASEGT. The CDR3 coding sequence is TGTGCGGGGACAGGGAATACCTACGAGCAGTACTTC. Translation gives CAGTGNTYEQYF.

The chain couples TRBV10-1 to TRBJ2-1; 7 bases agree with TRBD2. The CDR3 spans 14 residues. The junction had 10 bases not matched to a gene; V was cut back by 10 bases and J by 4 bases. The germline V gene has CDR1 WNHNN and CDR2 SYGVQD (reference sequence). The CDR3 nucleotides are TGCGCCAACCCACAGATAGCGGGTTACAATGAGCAGTTCTTC. As protein: CANPQIAGYNEQFF.

CDR3 nucleotide sequence: TGTGCCAGCACGGGGGAGATCTACAATGAGCAGTTCTTC. It translates to CASTGEIYNEQFF. The rearrangement links TRBV2 to TRBJ2-1, with D perhaps TRBD2 (6 bases). CDR3 length equals 13 residues. V was clipped by 7 bases and J by 3 bases, with 10 bases between them. In germline, CDR1 is SNHLY, CDR2 FYNNEI. Looking up the rest from reference TRBV2 and TRBJ2-1 gives the full variable domain: EPEVTQTPSHQVTQMGQEVILRCVPISNHLYFYWYRQILGQKVEFLVSFYNNEISEKSEIFDDQFSVERPDGSNFTLKIRSTKLEDSAMYFCASTGEIYNEQFFGPGTRLTVL.

This clone came up once. The rearrangement joins TRBV6-4 to TRBJ1-2; D not certain. V was pared by 5 bases and J by 4 bases, with 14 bases between. The CDR3 loop spans 14 amino acids. Germline-derived CDR1 and CDR2 are MRHNA and SNTAGT. In DNA form, the CDR3 reads TGTGCCAGCAGTCCCGGAGCGGAACTCTATGGCTACACCTTC. Protein: CASSPGAELYGYTF.

The chain is built from TRBV5-1 and TRBJ2-7; D possibly corresponds to TRBD2 (5 bases). Germline CDR1 is SGHRS and CDR2 is YFSETQ. V lost 5 bases and J 3 bases, leaving 12 bases between the germline ends. CDR3 length: 13 residues. The CDR3 loop reads CASRVEVYYEQYF. In DNA, the CDR3 is TGCGCCAGCAGGGTGGAGGTGTACTACGAGCAGTACTTC.

This clone appeared a single time. The J gene is TRBJ2-3, the V gene TRBV11-2, with 8 bases identical to TRBD2. The V and J ends lost 4 bases and 4 bases, in that order; junction bases with no gene match: 1. This CDR3 has 13 amino acids. CDR1 is SGHAT and CDR2 is FQNNGV in the germline V gene. CDR3 sequence: CASSSGGPDTQYF. CDR3 coding DNA: TGTGCCAGCAGCTCGGGAGGGCCAGATACGCAGTATTTT. The variable domain in full, completed from reference TRBV11-2 and TRBJ2-3, reads EAGVAQSPRYKIIEKRQSVAFWCNPISGHATLYWYQQILGQGPKLLIQFQNNGVVDDSQLPKDRFSAERLKGVDSTLKIQPAKLEDSAVYLCASSSGGPDTQYFGPGTRLTVL.

This chain links TRBV7-9 with TRBJ2-7, with D maybe TRBD1 (6 bases). This CDR3 is 14 amino acids long. Germline loops: CDR1 SEHNR, CDR2 FQNEAQ (reference sequence). Trimming left V 5 bases short and J 4 bases short, with 15 bases between. CDR3 coding DNA: TGTGCCAGCAGCCCCGGACAGAGCTCTTACGAGCAGTACTTC. Its protein is CASSPGQSSYEQYF.

This clone was picked up a small number of times. The V and J genes are TRBV5-1 and TRBJ2-2, with 8 bases aligning to TRBD1. Unmatched junction bases numbered 5, after V lost 4 bases and J lost 0 bases. Germline V lookup: CDR1 SGHRS, CDR2 YFSETQ. The CDR3 is made up of 16 amino acids. Written as DNA, the CDR3 is TGCGCCAGCAGCCCGCGGACAGGGACGAACACCGGGGAGCTGTTTTTT. Translation gives CASSPRTGTNTGELFF.

This chain joins TRBV18 and TRBJ1-5, with 7 bases aligning to TRBD1. The trim removed 2 bases at V and 6 bases at J, leaving 13 bases unmatched. The CDR3 has 17 amino acids. Germline CDR1 and CDR2: KGHSH and LQKENI. In DNA, the CDR3 is TGTGCCAGCTCACCATCTGGACAGGCCGAGGTAACTCAGCCCCAGCATTTT. It is translated as CASSPSGQAEVTQPQHF.

The chain recombines TRBV28 with TRBJ1-2; possible D gene TRBD1, 6 bases. The CDR3 has 13 residues. The germline CDR1 and CDR2 sequences are MDHEN and SYDVKM. Trimming took off 5 bases at V and 7 bases at J, with 14 bases between the two ends. The CDR3 loop reads CASSPDRRGGYTF. The DNA for the CDR3 is TGTGCCAGCAGTCCCGACAGGCGAGGTGGCTACACCTTC.

V usage is TRBV5-1 and J usage is TRBJ2-1; 7 positions match TRBD2. This CDR3 is 16 amino acids long. Germline CDR1 and CDR2: SGHRS and YFSETQ. The trim removed 0 bases at V and 2 bases at J, leaving 5 bases unmatched. The CDR3 DNA is TGCGCCAGCAGCTTGGTCGCGGGAGAACCCTACAATGAGCAGTTCTTC. Translation: CASSLVAGEPYNEQFF.